Each of the 21 T cell receptor beta chains below was sequenced from the same sample in a study of cytomegalovirus exposure and HLA in healthy donors. Amplification used 60 Vbeta primers and 13 Jbeta primers. The protocol was immunoSEQ multiplex PCR, while the TCRdb copy is restricted to in-frame clones and leaves out a portion. In total, the table holds about 130,000 clones. Material for sequencing was PBMCs. The receptors here all came from a man aged 35 to 55 in good health and CMV-seronegative.

The chain recombines TRBV6-6 with TRBJ1-3; D gene uncertain. Trimming shortened V by 6 bases and J by 0 bases, and 6 bases separated the two germline ends. The CDR3 runs to 13 residues. CDR1 MNHNY and CDR2 SVGAGI come from the germline V gene (reference sequence). The CDR3 coding sequence is TGTGCCAGCAGGGGCCGCTCTGGAAACACCATATATTTT. Protein: CASRGRSGNTIYF.

The chain joins TRBV7-2 to TRBJ2-1, with D uncertain. Germline V gene sequence: CDR1 SGHTA, CDR2 FQGNSA. The germline V and J ends were trimmed by 3 bases and 0 bases, with 9 bases remaining between them. The CDR3 consists of 15 residues. The CDR3 sequence is CASSFASSSYNEQFF. The CDR3 DNA reads TGTGCCAGCAGCTTTGCCTCGAGCTCCTACAATGAGCAGTTCTTC.

V and J are TRBV13 and TRBJ1-3; D possibly corresponds to TRBD1 (5 bases). Germline CDR1 PRHDT, CDR2 FYEKMQ (reference sequence). V was clipped by 5 bases and J by 0 bases, with 8 bases between them. The CDR3 runs to 14 residues. As DNA, the CDR3 is TGTGCCAGCAGCCCGGGGGGCTCTGGAAACACCATATATTTT. Its translation: CASSPGGSGNTIYF.

The chain recombines TRBV28 with TRBJ1-2; TRBD1 matches at 8 bases. V lost 5 bases to trimming and J lost 5 bases; unmatched junction nucleotides: 7. The CDR3 has 14 residues. The germline V gene has CDR1 MDHEN and CDR2 SYDVKM. The CDR3 coding sequence is TGTGCCAGCAGTCGCGACAGGGGAAGGTATGGCTACACCTTC. Protein: CASSRDRGRYGYTF.

The chain carries TRBV9 and TRBJ2-3, with TRBD1 matching over 8 bases. CDR3 length: 14 residues. In germline, CDR1 is SGDLS, CDR2 YYNGEE. The V segment lost 2 bases and the J segment 1 base; nucleotides outside the gene matches: 0. The CDR3, as DNA: TGTGCCAGCAGCGTGGGACAGGGCACAGATACGCAGTATTTT. The encoded protein is CASSVGQGTDTQYF. Drawing the rest from reference TRBV9 and TRBJ2-3, the complete variable domain is DSGVTQTPKHLITATGQRVTLRCSPRSGDLSVYWYQQSLDQGLQFLIQYYNGEERAKGNILERFSAQQFPDLHSELNLSSLELGDSALYFCASSVGQGTDTQYFGPGTRLTVL.

The chain couples TRBV7-9 to TRBJ2-1; maybe TRBD1 (7 bases). There are 18 residues in the CDR3. Germline V lookup: CDR1 SEHNR, CDR2 FQNEAQ (reference sequence). The germline V and J ends were trimmed by 5 bases and 10 bases, with 30 bases remaining between them. The CDR3 DNA reads TGTGCCAGCAGCCTCCCCCCCACCCCGGGACAGTCGGGAGAGGAGCAGTTCTTC. Translated: CASSLPPTPGQSGEEQFF. The whole variable domain, filled in from reference TRBV7-9 and TRBJ2-1, reads DTGVSQNPRHKITKRGQNVTFRCDPISEHNRLYWYRQTLGQGPEFLTYFQNEAQLEKSRLLSDRFSAERPKGSFSTLEIQRTEQGDSAMYLCASSLPPTPGQSGEEQFFGPGTRLTVL.

The V call is TRBV7-9, the J call TRBJ2-7; 7 bases map to TRBD1. Losses at the gene ends were 5 bases for V and 0 bases for J; bases not matched to a gene: 10. There are 16 residues in the CDR3. Germline V CDR1 and CDR2: SEHNR, FQNEAQ (reference sequence). CDR3 amino acids: CASSEKGGLSSYEQYF. As DNA, the CDR3 is TGTGCCAGCAGCGAAAAAGGGGGCCTTAGCTCCTACGAGCAGTACTTC.

In nucleotides, the CDR3 is TGCGCCAGCACCCTGGGAGCGGGGGTCCAGGGGACCCAGTACTTC. Translated, it gives CASTLGAGVQGTQYF. The V and J genes are TRBV5-1 and TRBJ2-5; 8 positions match TRBD2. CDR3 length equals 15 residues. J was trimmed by 7 bases and V by 6 bases; bases with no gene match: 14. From germline, CDR1 is SGHRS and CDR2 YFSETQ.

The chain uses TRBV19 and TRBJ2-3, with 10 nucleotides matching TRBD1. J lost 6 bases, V lost 9 bases, and 12 bases had no gene match. The CDR3 consists of 15 residues. Germline V gives CDR1 LNHDA, CDR2 SQIVND (reference sequence). CDR3 nucleotide sequence: TGTGCCAGCTCAATCCGGGACAGGGGCGGGGATACGCAGTATTTT. It specifies CASSIRDRGGDTQYF.

The chain carries TRBV7-2 and TRBJ2-5; weak D call: TRBD2 (5 bases). Germline lookup yields CDR1 SGHTA and CDR2 FQGNSA. There are 14 residues in the CDR3. The V and J ends lost 1 base and 7 bases respectively, with 13 bases between them. The chain's CDR3 is CASSLVVDSGTQYF. The CDR3 DNA follows: TGTGCCAGCAGCTTAGTTGTGGACTCGGGGACCCAGTACTTC.

The chain carries TRBV7-9 and TRBJ1-2; possibly TRBD1 for D (6 bases). The CDR3 contains 16 residues. The germline CDR1 and CDR2 sequences are SEHNR and FQNEAQ (reference sequence). V was shortened by 4 bases and J by 5 bases, with 20 bases between the two germline ends. The CDR3 reads CASSSPVGGAGYGYTF. CDR3 bases: TGTGCCAGCAGCTCCCCGGTTGGGGGGGCAGGGTATGGCTACACCTTC.

The CDR3: CAWSTSGAGETQYF. Written as DNA, the CDR3 is TGTGCCTGGTCGACTAGCGGGGCTGGGGAGACCCAGTACTTC. The J gene is TRBJ2-5, the V gene TRBV30, with 11 positions matching TRBD2. V lost 5 bases to trimming and J lost 5 bases; unmatched junction nucleotides: 7. The CDR3 loop spans 14 amino acids. Germline CDR1 and CDR2: GTSNPN and SVGIG (reference sequence).

This chain joins TRBV4-1 and TRBJ2-3; TRBD2 matches 12 bases. This CDR3 region has 18 residues. The V and J ends lost 0 bases and 0 bases, in that order; junction bases with no gene match: 4. Germline lookup yields CDR1 MGHRA and CDR2 YSYEKL. DNA for the CDR3: TGCGCCAGCAGCCAAGAGGGACTAGCGGGCCTTAGCACAGATACGCAGTATTTT. Translation: CASSQEGLAGLSTDTQYF.

For the CDR3, the DNA is TGTGCCAGCAGCCCTCGACAGGGGTTTACGAATGAAAAACTGTTTTTT. Translation: CASSPRQGFTNEKLFF. The rearrangement links TRBV11-2 to TRBJ1-4, with TRBD1 matching 8 bases. V shed 5 bases, J shed 5 bases, and the junction held 10 bases outside the gene matches. The CDR3 loop spans 16 amino acids. CDR1 is SGHAT and CDR2 is FQNNGV in the germline V gene.

This rearrangement joins TRBV13 to TRBJ1-1; the D gene is possibly TRBD1 (5 bases). This CDR3 is 18 amino acids long. In germline, CDR1 is PRHDT, CDR2 FYEKMQ (reference sequence). Trimming took off 1 base at V and 0 bases at J, with 18 bases between the two ends. For the CDR3, the DNA is TGTGCCAGCAGCTTAGAGAGGTACGGGGGGGGAATGAACACTGAAGCTTTCTTT. It codes for CASSLERYGGGMNTEAFF. Supplemented by reference TRBV13 and TRBJ1-1, the full variable domain reads AAGVIQSPRHLIKEKRETATLKCYPIPRHDTVYWYQQGPGQDPQFLISFYEKMQSDKGSIPDRFSAQQFSDYHSELNMSSLELGDSALYFCASSLERYGGGMNTEAFFGQGTRLTVV.

The chain combines TRBV5-6 with TRBJ2-6; D is unclear. This CDR3 is 14 amino acids long. Trimming cost V 6 bases and J 1 base, with 8 bases left between them. Looked up from germline, CDR1 is SGHDT and CDR2 is YYEEEE. CDR3 coding DNA: TGTGCCAGCACCGCAGTATCTGGGGCCAACGTCCTGACTTTC. Its protein product is CASTAVSGANVLTF.

The chain joins TRBV10-3 to TRBJ2-1, with a weak D call TRBD2 (5 bases). The CDR3 contains 16 residues. Trimming took off 5 bases at V and 0 bases at J, with 14 bases between the two ends. Looked up from germline, CDR1 is ENHRY and CDR2 is SYGVKD. The CDR3 nucleotides read TGTGCCATCAGTTTATCCGGGATTAGCTCCTACAATGAGCAGTTCTTC. It is translated as CAISLSGISSYNEQFF.

The chain combines TRBV6-6 with TRBJ2-4; perhaps TRBD1 as D (7 bases). The CDR3 totals 14 residues. Germline assignment: CDR1 MNHNY and CDR2 SVGAGI (reference sequence). V dropped 10 bases and J dropped 6 bases, with 19 bases sitting between them. The CDR3 sequence: CATRSGGQGNIQYF. In DNA, the CDR3 is TGTGCCACCCGGTCAGGGGGGCAGGGAAACATTCAGTACTTC.

The rearrangement uses TRBV5-4 and TRBJ1-3; 8 nucleotides match TRBD1. Per the germline V gene, CDR1 is SGHNT and CDR2 is YYREEE (reference sequence). J gave up 2 bases and V 3 bases, and 10 bases lay outside the gene matches. There are 17 residues in the CDR3. CDR3 region: CASSSKQGDRTGNTIYF. In DNA form, the CDR3 reads TGTGCCAGCAGCTCCAAACAGGGGGATAGGACTGGAAACACCATATATTTT. Variable domain in full (rest from reference TRBV5-4 and TRBJ1-3): ETGVTQSPTHLIKTRGQQVTLRCSSQSGHNTVSWYQQALGQGPQFIFQYYREEENGRGNFPPRFSGLQFPNYSSELNVNALELDDSALYLCASSSKQGDRTGNTIYFGEGSWLTVV.

V and J are TRBV9 and TRBJ1-3; tentative D call: TRBD1 (6 bases). Germline V gives CDR1 SGDLS, CDR2 YYNGEE. The V gene lost 4 bases and the J gene lost 0 bases, with 20 bases spanning the gap. The CDR3 runs 18 residues. CDR3: CASSPGGTRRGSGNTIYF. CDR3 DNA sequence: TGTGCCAGCAGCCCGGGAGGGACACGGCGAGGCTCTGGAAACACCATATATTTT.

The genes are TRBV11-3 and TRBJ1-1; D is ambiguous. The V end was cut by 3 bases, the J end by 6 bases, with 5 bases between. CDR3 length: 11 residues. From germline, CDR1 is SGHNT and CDR2 YENEEA. This CDR3 is CASSFRSEAFF. In DNA, the CDR3 is TGTGCCAGCAGCTTTCGTTCTGAAGCTTTCTTT.